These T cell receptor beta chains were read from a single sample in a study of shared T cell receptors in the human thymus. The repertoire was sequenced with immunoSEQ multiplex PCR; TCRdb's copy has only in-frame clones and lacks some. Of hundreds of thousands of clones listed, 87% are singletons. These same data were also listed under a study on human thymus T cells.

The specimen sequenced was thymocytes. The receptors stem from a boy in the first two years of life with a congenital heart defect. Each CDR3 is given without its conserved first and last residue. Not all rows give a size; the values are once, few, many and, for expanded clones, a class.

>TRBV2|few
ASSEGAVGQY
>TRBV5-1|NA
ASRKLRDYTQETQY
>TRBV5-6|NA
ASSFRTSPDTQY
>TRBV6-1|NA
ASSETVKYEQY
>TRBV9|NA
ASKAPADRVQGYT
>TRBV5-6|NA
ASSYRDSHHQPQH
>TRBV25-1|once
ASVSHRDRGLAGRQF
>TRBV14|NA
ASSDTGNTEAF
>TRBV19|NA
ASSSYRSRNQPQH
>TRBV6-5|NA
ASSYFPFGGGGIQY
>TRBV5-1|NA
ASSLEAGDNGYT
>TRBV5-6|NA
ASSLGVLAGGPQETQY
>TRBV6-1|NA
ASSESHRDRVRNEQF
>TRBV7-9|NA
ASSCPTVESTEAF
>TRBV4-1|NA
ASRKPRPGEKLF
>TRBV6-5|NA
ASSVLAGGAWGYT
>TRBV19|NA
ASSIQGMNTEAF
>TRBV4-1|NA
ASSQLTSYHYEQY
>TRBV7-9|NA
ASSLQGYQPQH
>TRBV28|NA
ASSFVGNQPQH
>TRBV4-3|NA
ASSQDPRGTGNTEAF
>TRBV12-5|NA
ASGLVGGAGQPQH
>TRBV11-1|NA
ASSPRTSGESDTGELF
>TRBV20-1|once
SVQGLWGYT
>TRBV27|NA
ASSFMRLRSYEQY
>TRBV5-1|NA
ASSLAWRNQETQY
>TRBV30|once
AWTRGNIGEKLF
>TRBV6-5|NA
ASRSTSFEQY
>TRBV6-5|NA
ASSYLDRGSDTQY
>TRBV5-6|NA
ASSGTGDGNEQF
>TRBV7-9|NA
ASSLGEVTEAF
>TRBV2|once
ASSEGGTGGDGYT
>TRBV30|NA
AWSPPGPTGSNQPQH
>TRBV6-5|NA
ASRGQGGTEAF
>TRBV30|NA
AWSVRAWTSGSHAGELF
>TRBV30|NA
ACGTENHDLNGEQF
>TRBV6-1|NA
ASSESGVSFEQY
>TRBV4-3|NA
ASSQATSGGPFAYEQY
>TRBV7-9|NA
ASSQGPSRGLNEQF
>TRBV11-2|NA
ASSEYRGSSYEQY
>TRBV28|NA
ASSPRTVILTEAF
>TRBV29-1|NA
SVDVSTGEDYEQY
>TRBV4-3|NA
ASSQAGYSGRALFEQF
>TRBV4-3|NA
ASSQGRTGGNTEAF
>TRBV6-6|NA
ASSYIAVYSGNTIY
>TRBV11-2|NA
ASSLGLAGRYEQY
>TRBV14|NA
ASSQEGQGAYEQY
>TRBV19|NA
ASVSQGFPSGAF
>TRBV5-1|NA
ASSLVPLRGTDTQY
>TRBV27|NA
ASRRQPSNTGELF
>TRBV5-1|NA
ASSLQQGAGGTEAF
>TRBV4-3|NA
ASSSHAGTSGRAGPDTQY
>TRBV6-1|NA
ASSAGGVQPQH
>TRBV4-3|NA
ASSQERPVARANEQF
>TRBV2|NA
ASSPRGLADCQETQY
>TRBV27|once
ASSLGGRGSYEQY
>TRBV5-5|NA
ASSLEGGDLYSNQPQH
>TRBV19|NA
ASSIGGRTDTQY